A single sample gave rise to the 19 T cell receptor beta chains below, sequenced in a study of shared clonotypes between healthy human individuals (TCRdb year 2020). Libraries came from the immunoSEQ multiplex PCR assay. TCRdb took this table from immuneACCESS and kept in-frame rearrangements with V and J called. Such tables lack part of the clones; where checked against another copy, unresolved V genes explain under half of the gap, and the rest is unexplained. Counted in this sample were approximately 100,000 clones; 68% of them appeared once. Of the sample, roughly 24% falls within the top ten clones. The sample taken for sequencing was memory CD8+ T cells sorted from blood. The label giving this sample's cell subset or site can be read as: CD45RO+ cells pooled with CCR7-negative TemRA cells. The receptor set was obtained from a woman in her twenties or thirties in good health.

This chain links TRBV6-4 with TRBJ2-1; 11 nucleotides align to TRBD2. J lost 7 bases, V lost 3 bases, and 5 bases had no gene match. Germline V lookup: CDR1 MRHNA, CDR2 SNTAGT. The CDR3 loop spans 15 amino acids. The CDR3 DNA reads TGTGCCAGCAGTGAGACTAGCGGGATCTCAAATGAGCAGTTCTTC. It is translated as CASSETSGISNEQFF.

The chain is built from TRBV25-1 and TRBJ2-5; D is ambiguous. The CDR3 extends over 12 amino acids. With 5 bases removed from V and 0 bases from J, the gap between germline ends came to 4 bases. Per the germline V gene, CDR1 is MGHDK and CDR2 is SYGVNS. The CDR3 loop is CASSWNQETQYF. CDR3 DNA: TGTGCCAGCAGTTGGAACCAAGAGACCCAGTACTTC.

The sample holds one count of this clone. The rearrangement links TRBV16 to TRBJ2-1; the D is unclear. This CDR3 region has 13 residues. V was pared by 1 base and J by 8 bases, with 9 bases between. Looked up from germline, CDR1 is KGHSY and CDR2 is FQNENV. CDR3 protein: CASSQYRLDEQFF. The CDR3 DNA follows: TGTGCCAGCAGCCAATATCGGCTGGATGAGCAGTTCTTC.

The CDR3 DNA sequence: TGCAGTGCTAGAGATGCCAGTACGCAGTATTTT. Its protein product is CSARDASTQYF. The rearrangement uses TRBV20-1 and TRBJ2-3; D is ambiguous. V was pared by 0 bases and J by 8 bases, with 6 bases between. Per germline, CDR1 DFQATT and CDR2 SNEGSKA (reference sequence). CDR3 length: 11 residues.

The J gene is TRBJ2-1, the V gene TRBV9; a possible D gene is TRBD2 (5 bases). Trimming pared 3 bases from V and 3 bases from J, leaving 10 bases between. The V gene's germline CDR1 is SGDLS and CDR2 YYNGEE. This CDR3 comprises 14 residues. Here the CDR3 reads CASSESGDYNEQFF. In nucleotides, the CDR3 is TGTGCCAGCAGCGAAAGCGGAGACTACAATGAGCAGTTCTTC. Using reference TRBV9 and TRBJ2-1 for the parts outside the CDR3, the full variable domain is DSGVTQTPKHLITATGQRVTLRCSPRSGDLSVYWYQQSLDQGLQFLIQYYNGEERAKGNILERFSAQQFPDLHSELNLSSLELGDSALYFCASSESGDYNEQFFGPGTRLTVL.

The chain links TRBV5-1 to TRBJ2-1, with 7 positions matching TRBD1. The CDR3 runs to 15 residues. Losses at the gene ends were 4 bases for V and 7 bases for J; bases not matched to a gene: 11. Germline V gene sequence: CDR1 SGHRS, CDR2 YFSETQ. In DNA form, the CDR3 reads TGCGCCAGCAGCCCCGACAGGGTAGGTCGGAATGAGCAGTTCTTC. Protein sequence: CASSPDRVGRNEQFF. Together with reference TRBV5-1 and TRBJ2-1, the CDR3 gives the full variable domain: KAGVTQTPRYLIKTRGQQVTLSCSPISGHRSVSWYQQTPGQGLQFLFEYFSETQRNKGNFPGRFSGRQFSNSRSEMNVSTLELGDSALYLCASSPDRVGRNEQFFGPGTRLTVL.

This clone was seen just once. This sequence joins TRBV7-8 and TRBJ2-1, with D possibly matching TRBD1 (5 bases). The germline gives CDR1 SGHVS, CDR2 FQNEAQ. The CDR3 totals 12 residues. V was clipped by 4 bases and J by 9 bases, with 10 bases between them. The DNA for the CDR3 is TGTGCCAGCAGCTATCCAGGGTCTGAGCAGTTCTTC. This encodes CASSYPGSEQFF.

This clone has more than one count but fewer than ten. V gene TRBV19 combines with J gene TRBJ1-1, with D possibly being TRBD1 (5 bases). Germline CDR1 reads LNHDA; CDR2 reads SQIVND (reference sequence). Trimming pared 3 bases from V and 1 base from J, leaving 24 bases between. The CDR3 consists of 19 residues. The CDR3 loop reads CASSISIGARAWENTEAFF. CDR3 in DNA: TGTGCCAGTAGTATCAGTATCGGGGCCAGGGCGTGGGAGAACACTGAAGCTTTCTTT.

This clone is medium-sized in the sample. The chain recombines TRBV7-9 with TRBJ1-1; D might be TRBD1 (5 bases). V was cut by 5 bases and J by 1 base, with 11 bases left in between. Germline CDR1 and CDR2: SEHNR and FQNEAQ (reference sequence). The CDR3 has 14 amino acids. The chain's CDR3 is CASSASTENTEAFF. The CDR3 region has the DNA TGTGCCAGCAGCGCCTCGACAGAGAACACTGAAGCTTTCTTT.

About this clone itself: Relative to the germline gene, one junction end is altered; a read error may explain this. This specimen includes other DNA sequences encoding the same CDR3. DNA for the CDR3: TGTGCCAGCAGTTTTCTGGCAGGGAGGGGAATCATACCCCAACATTTT. This sequence encodes CASSFLAGRGIIPQHF. This sequence joins TRBV28 and TRBJ1-5, with D perhaps matching TRBD1 (5 bases). The CDR3 loop spans 16 amino acids. The germline V gene encodes CDR1 MDHEN and CDR2 SYDVKM.

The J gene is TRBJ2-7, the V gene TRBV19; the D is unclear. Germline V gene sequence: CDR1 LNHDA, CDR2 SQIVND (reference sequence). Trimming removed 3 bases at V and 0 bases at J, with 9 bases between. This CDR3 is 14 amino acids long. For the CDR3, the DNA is TGTGCCAGTAGTATCGGTCTCCTCTCCTACGAGCAGTACTTC. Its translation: CASSIGLLSYEQYF.

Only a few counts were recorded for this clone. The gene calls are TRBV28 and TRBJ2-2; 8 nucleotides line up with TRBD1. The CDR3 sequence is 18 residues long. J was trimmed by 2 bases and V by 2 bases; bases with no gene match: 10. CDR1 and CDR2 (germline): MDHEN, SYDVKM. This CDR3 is CASSLDPGQVFNTGELFF. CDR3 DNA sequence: TGTGCCAGCAGTTTAGACCCGGGACAGGTTTTTAACACCGGGGAGCTGTTTTTT.

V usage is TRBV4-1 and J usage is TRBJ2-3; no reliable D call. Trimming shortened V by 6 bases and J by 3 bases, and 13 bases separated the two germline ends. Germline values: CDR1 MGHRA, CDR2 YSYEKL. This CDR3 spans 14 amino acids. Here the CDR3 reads CASSRVGLTDTQYF. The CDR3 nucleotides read TGCGCCAGCAGTCGAGTGGGCTTAACAGATACGCAGTATTTT.

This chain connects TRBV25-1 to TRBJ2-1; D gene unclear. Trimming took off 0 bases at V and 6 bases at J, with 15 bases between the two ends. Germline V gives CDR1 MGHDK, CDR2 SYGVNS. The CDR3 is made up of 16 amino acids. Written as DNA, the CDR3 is TGTGCCAGCAGTGAATACGGAGCCCCACCGGGCAATGAGCAGTTCTTC. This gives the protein CASSEYGAPPGNEQFF.

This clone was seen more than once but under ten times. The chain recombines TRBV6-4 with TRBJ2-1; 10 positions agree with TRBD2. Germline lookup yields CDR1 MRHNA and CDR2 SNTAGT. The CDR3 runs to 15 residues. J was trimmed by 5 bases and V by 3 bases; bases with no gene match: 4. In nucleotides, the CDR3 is TGTGCCAGCAGTGAAAGTACTAGCGGGGACAATGAGCAGTTCTTC. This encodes CASSESTSGDNEQFF.

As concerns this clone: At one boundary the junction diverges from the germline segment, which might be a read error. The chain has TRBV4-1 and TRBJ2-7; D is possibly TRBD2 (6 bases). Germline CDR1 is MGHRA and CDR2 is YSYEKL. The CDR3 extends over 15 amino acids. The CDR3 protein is CASSSRLEGSYEQYF. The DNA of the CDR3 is TGTGCCAGCAGCTCCAGACTAGAAGGCTCCTACGAGCAGTACTTC.

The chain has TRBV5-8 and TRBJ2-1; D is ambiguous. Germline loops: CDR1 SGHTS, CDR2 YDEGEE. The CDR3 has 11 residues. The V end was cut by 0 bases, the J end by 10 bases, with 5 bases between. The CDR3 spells CASSLAGEQFF. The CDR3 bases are TGTGCCAGCAGCTTGGCCGGGGAGCAGTTCTTC. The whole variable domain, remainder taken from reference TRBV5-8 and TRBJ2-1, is EAGVTQSPTHLIKTRGQQATLRCSPISGHTSVYWYQQALGLGLQFLLWYDEGEERNRGNFPPRFSGRQFPNYSSELNVNALELEDSALYLCASSLAGEQFFGPGTRLTVL.

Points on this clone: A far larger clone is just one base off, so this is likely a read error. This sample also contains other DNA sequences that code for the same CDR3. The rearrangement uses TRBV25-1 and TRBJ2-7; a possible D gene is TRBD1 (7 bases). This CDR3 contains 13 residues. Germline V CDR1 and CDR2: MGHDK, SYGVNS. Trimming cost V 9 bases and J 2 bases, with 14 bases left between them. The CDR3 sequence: CASSGDRAYEQYF. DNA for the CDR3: TGTGCCAGTAGCGGTGACAGGGCCTACGAGCAGTACTTC.

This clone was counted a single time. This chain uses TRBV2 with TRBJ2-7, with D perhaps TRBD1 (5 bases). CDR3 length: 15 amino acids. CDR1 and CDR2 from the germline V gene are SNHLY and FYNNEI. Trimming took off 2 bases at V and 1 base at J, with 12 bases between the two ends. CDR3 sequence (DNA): TGTGCCAGCAGTGAACCCAGGGAAGGGTCCTACGAGCAGTACTTC. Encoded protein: CASSEPREGSYEQYF.